These T cell receptor beta chains were read from a single sample in a study of T cell changes during pregnancy in multiple sclerosis. Produced via immunoSEQ multiplex PCR; TCRdb's table is partial and in-frame only. The sample holds tens of thousands of clones, about 93% seen once. The starting material was peripheral blood, obtained in the first trimester of pregnancy. These receptors were collected from a female donor with multiple sclerosis, enrolled in a pregnancy study. CDR3s include the opening cysteine and the closing phenylalanine or tryptophan. D genes are given only for firm matches. Part of the rows lack a size; the others show once, few, many or a class for expanded clones.

NA	TRBD1	TRBV9	TRBJ2-3	CASSVSQGVSDTQYF	TGTGCCAGCAGCGTAAGTCAGGGGGTGTCCGATACGCAGTATTTT
NA	TRBD2	TRBV5-5	TRBJ2-1	CASSRDYREQFF	TGTGCCAGCAGCCGGGACTACCGTGAGCAGTTCTTC
NA	NA	TRBV7-3	TRBJ2-1	CASSLQGEQFF	TGTGCCAGCAGCTTGCAGGGTGAGCAGTTCTTC
NA	NA	TRBV21-1	TRBJ2-3	CASSFGLAGSTDTQYF	TGTGCCAGCAGCTTCGGACTAGCGGGGAGCACAGATACGCAGTATTTT
NA	TRBD2	TRBV28	TRBJ2-7	CASSVSGTSSYEQYF	TGTGCCAGCAGCGTTAGCGGGACGAGCTCCTACGAGCAGTACTTC
NA	TRBD2	TRBV7-9	TRBJ2-1	CASSDSGVHNEQFF	TGTGCCAGCAGCGATAGCGGGGTCCACAATGAGCAGTTCTTC
NA	NA	TRBV28	TRBJ2-7	CASSLSPRTTLTYEQYF	TGTGCCAGCAGTTTATCTCCGAGGACAACTTTAACCTACGAGCAGTACTTC
NA	TRBD1	TRBV19	TRBJ1-2	CASSLQTSTGGRYGYTF	TGTGCCAGTAGTCTCCAGACGTCCACAGGGGGCAGGTACGGCTACACCTTC
NA	NA	TRBV6-1	TRBJ2-7	CASSEAEYEQYF	TGTGCCAGCAGTGAAGCCGAGTACGAGCAGTACTTC
NA	TRBD2	TRBV7-2	TRBJ2-1	CASSLLAGKYNEQFF	TGTGCCAGCAGCTTACTAGCGGGGAAATACAATGAGCAGTTCTTC
NA	NA	TRBV7-9	TRBJ2-3	CASSRGTPGGSDTQYF	TGTGCCAGCAGCAGAGGAACACCTGGTGGGTCAGATACGCAGTATTTT
NA	TRBD1	TRBV9	TRBJ2-5	CASSVGDSQETQYF	TGTGCCAGCAGCGTAGGGGACAGCCAAGAGACCCAGTACTTC
few	NA	TRBV12-5	TRBJ2-7	CASGLDQGKQYF	TGTGCTAGTGGTTTGGATCAGGGAAAGCAGTACTTC
once	NA	TRBV28	TRBJ1-1	CASSLWVEGYNMNTEAFF	TGTGCCAGCAGTTTATGGGTGGAGGGGTATAACATGAACACTGAAGCTTTCTTT
NA	NA	TRBV5-1	TRBJ2-5	CASSLVGNPDETQYF	TGCGCCAGCAGCTTGGTGGGCAATCCCGACGAGACCCAGTACTTC
NA	TRBD1	TRBV7-9	TRBJ1-1	CASSSTGNEAFF	TGTGCCAGCAGCTCGACAGGGAATGAAGCTTTCTTT
NA	TRBD1	TRBV4-1	TRBJ1-2	CASSFGGDRGYGYTF	TGCGCCAGCAGCTTCGGCGGAGACAGGGGCTATGGCTACACCTTC
NA	TRBD1	TRBV27	TRBJ2-7	CASSPMPTGGISYEQYF	TGTGCCAGCAGTCCTATGCCCACAGGGGGAATTTCGTACGAGCAGTACTTC
NA	NA	TRBV5-4	TRBJ1-1	CASSLGAGGNFRDFF	TGTGCCAGCAGCCTCGGGGCGGGGGGCAACTTTAGGGATTTCTTT
NA	TRBD2	TRBV5-1	TRBJ2-3	CASSRWTSGSPDTQYF	TGCGCCAGCAGCCGCTGGACTAGCGGGAGTCCAGATACGCAGTATTTT
once	NA	TRBV12-5	TRBJ1-3	CASGADISSSGNTIYF	TGTGCTAGTGGTGCGGACATCTCGAGCTCTGGAAACACCATATATTTT
NA	TRBD2	TRBV5-1	TRBJ2-5	CASSLGLAVGYQETQYF	TGCGCCAGCAGCTTGGGGCTAGCGGTTGGGTACCAAGAGACCCAGTACTTC
NA	NA	TRBV11-3	TRBJ2-2	CASSPYTGELFF	TGTGCCAGCAGCCCTTACACCGGGGAGCTGTTTTTT
NA	NA	TRBV6-1	TRBJ1-4	CASSAAGAPNEKLFF	TGTGCCAGCAGTGCAGCAGGGGCCCCAAATGAAAAACTGTTTTTT
NA	NA	TRBV18	TRBJ1-3	CASSTGGSGTGNTIYF	TGTGCCAGCTCAACGGGGGGATCGGGGACTGGAAACACCATATATTTT
NA	NA	TRBV5-1	TRBJ2-1	CASSLAQGSYNEQFF	TGCGCCAGCAGCTTGGCACAGGGCTCCTACAATGAGCAGTTCTTC